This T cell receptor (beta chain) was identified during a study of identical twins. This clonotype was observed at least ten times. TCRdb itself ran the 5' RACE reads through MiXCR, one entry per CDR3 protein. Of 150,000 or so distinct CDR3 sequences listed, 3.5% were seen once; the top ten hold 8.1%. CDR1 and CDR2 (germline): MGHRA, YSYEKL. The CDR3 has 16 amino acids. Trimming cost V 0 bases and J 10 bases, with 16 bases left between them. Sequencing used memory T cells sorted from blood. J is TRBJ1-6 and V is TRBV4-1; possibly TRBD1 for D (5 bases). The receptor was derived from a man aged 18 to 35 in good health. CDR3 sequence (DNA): TGCGCCAGCAGCCAAGATCAGAGGGGCGGATGGTCACCCCTCCACTTT. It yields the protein CASSQDQRGGWSPLHF.